Each of the 12 T cell receptor beta chains below was sequenced from the same sample in a study of memory CD4+ T cells and cytomegalovirus serostatus. Measured with immunoSEQ multiplex PCR; TCRdb has only the in-frame clones, and not every one. The data contain approximately 44,000 clones, 76% of them singletons. Single viable CD3+CD4+CD8-CD45RO+ cells were sorted as the memory CD4+ T cells. Sequencing was carried out using memory CD4+ T cells from blood. Receptors were obtained from an adult in good health and CMV-seronegative.

The gene calls are TRBV6-6 and TRBJ1-1, with D uncertain. V gave up 4 bases and J gave up 2 bases, with 17 bases separating them. The CDR3 spans 16 residues. The germline V gene encodes CDR1 MNHNY and CDR2 SVGAGI (reference sequence). The CDR3 protein is CASSSPPGRPNTEAFF. The DNA for the CDR3 is TGTGCCAGCAGTTCCCCACCCGGTAGGCCAAACACTGAAGCTTTCTTT.

The J gene is TRBJ2-3, the V gene TRBV5-1; the match to TRBD2 covers 14 bases. The germline gives CDR1 SGHRS, CDR2 YFSETQ. J gave up 3 bases and V 3 bases, and 3 bases lay outside the gene matches. The CDR3 contains 16 residues. CDR3 loop: CASSSGLAGGTDTQYF. Here the CDR3 DNA reads TGCGCCAGCAGCTCCGGACTAGCGGGGGGAACAGATACGCAGTATTTT.

V gene TRBV2 combines with J gene TRBJ2-7; TRBD1 aligns across 9 bases. Germline-derived CDR1 and CDR2 are SNHLY and FYNNEI. The CDR3 length is 16 residues. V shed 3 bases, J shed 2 bases, and the junction held 8 bases outside the gene matches. The CDR3 spells CASSDPDRGGPYEQYF. DNA for the CDR3: TGTGCCAGCAGTGACCCCGACAGGGGGGGACCCTACGAGCAGTACTTC.

V and J are TRBV7-6 and TRBJ2-5, with D unclear. V was cut by 7 bases and J by 5 bases, with 14 bases left in between. The CDR3 is 13 residues long. Germline CDR1 and CDR2: SGHVS and FNYEAQ. The CDR3 DNA reads as TGTGCCAGCACCGAAATTAGTAAGGAGACCCAGTACTTC. Residues: CASTEISKETQYF.

This clone was recorded a few times. This chain links TRBV7-9 with TRBJ1-1, with TRBD1 matching 8 bases. Germline V lookup: CDR1 SEHNR, CDR2 FQNEAQ (reference sequence). The CDR3 contains 14 residues. The J segment lost 5 bases and the V segment lost 4 bases, leaving 6 bases of the junction unmatched. DNA of the CDR3: TGTGCCAGCAGCTCTGAGCGACAGGGGACTGAAGCTTTCTTT. Translating gives CASSSERQGTEAFF.

CDR3 loop: CASSWGGNYNSPLHF. CDR3 sequence (DNA): TGTGCCAGCAGTTGGGGAGGAAACTATAATTCACCCCTCCACTTT. The rearrangement joins TRBV28 to TRBJ1-6; D not resolved. The CDR3 runs to 15 residues. V lost 4 bases and J 3 bases, leaving 10 bases between the germline ends. CDR1 and CDR2 (germline): MDHEN, SYDVKM. Full variable domain (remainder filled in from reference TRBV28 and TRBJ1-6): DVKVTQSSRYLVKRTGEKVFLECVQDMDHENMFWYRQDPGLGLRLIYFSYDVKMKEKGDIPEGYSVSREKKERFSLILESASTNQTSMYLCASSWGGNYNSPLHFGNGTRLTVT.

The chain uses TRBV4-2 and TRBJ2-2; TRBD2 aligns across 15 bases. V lost 4 bases to trimming and J lost 6 bases; unmatched junction nucleotides: 0. The CDR3 is 15 residues long. Germline CDR1 and CDR2: LGHNA and YNFKEQ. The CDR3 region is CASSRTSGGAGELFF. CDR3 nucleotides: TGTGCCAGCAGCCGGACTAGCGGGGGGGCCGGGGAGCTGTTTTTT.

The chain couples TRBV5-1 to TRBJ2-1; perhaps TRBD1 as D (6 bases). Germline values: CDR1 SGHRS, CDR2 YFSETQ. This CDR3 is 13 amino acids long. V dropped 7 bases and J dropped 4 bases, with 12 bases sitting between them. CDR3 in amino acids: CASRTAEYNEQFF. CDR3 nucleotide sequence: TGCGCCAGCCGGACAGCAGAGTACAATGAGCAGTTCTTC.

This clone is categorized as medium-sized (0.01 to 0.1%). The V gene is TRBV19, the J gene TRBJ1-5; perhaps TRBD1 as D (5 bases). The CDR3 spans 12 residues. V shed 5 bases and J shed 6 bases, with 8 bases lying between them. The germline V gene encodes CDR1 LNHDA and CDR2 SQIVND (reference sequence). CDR3 in DNA: TGTGCCAGTAGTTTTGGGGGTCAGCCCCAGCATTTT. Its protein is CASSFGGQPQHF. The full variable domain, in which reference TRBV19 and TRBJ1-5 provide the parts outside the CDR3, is DGGITQSPKYLFRKEGQNVTLSCEQNLNHDAMYWYRQDPGQGLRLIYYSQIVNDFQKGDIAEGYSVSREKKESFPLTVTSAQKNPTAFYLCASSFGGQPQHFGDGTRLSIL.

This chain joins TRBV4-2 and TRBJ2-1, with TRBD2 identical over 9 bases. V dropped 1 base and J dropped 6; count of bases not matched to a gene: 7. Germline V gene lookup returns CDR1 LGHNA and CDR2 YNFKEQ. The CDR3 runs 16 residues. CDR3 in amino acids: CASSQGAGGPANEQFF. The CDR3 DNA reads TGTGCCAGCAGCCAAGGTGCGGGGGGGCCTGCCAATGAGCAGTTCTTC.

The rearrangement links TRBV10-2 to TRBJ1-6; D possibly corresponds to TRBD1 (5 bases). CDR1 WSHSY and CDR2 SAAADI come from the germline V gene. The CDR3 extends over 14 amino acids. The V and J ends lost 6 bases and 9 bases respectively, with 15 bases between them. CDR3 nucleotide sequence: TGCGCCAGCAGCTCCGACGGGGGACGTTCACCCCTCCACTTT. Amino acid sequence: CASSSDGGRSPLHF.

The chain joins TRBV7-2 to TRBJ2-4; TRBD1 matches 9 bases. Germline V gene sequence: CDR1 SGHTA, CDR2 FQGNSA. CDR3 size: 14 residues. J gave up 6 bases and V 6 bases, and 6 bases lay outside the gene matches. The DNA of the CDR3 is TGTGCCAGCAGTTTTCCGGGACAGGGAAACATTCAGTACTTC. Its protein product is CASSFPGQGNIQYF.